These 11 T cell receptor beta chains were all obtained from the same sample, sequenced in a study of CD8 T cells in ankylosing spondylitis (dated by TCRdb to between 2016 and 2019). Libraries were constructed by 5' RACE. TCRdb shows the sequencer as Illumina HiSeq 2500. Clones were called with MiXCR by TCRdb after fastp trimmed the public reads at Q25, and only in-frame beta chains were retained. Each record represents a unique CDR3 protein, reported with the most common genes and DNA among its rows. This sample gives about 160,000 distinct CDR3 sequences in total; under 55% of them show up just once. Clones ranked in the top ten supply about 15% of the sample. Sequencing input: synovial fluid, either unsorted or a sorted T cell fraction (not recorded which). Every receptor here comes from a male donor with ankylosing spondylitis.

The chain has TRBV6-2 or TRBV6-3 and TRBJ1-2; unclear D gene. Germline V gene data show CDR1 as MNHEY and CDR2 as SVGEGT. The CDR3 length is 20 residues. V was pared by 4 bases and J by 0 bases, with 27 bases between. CDR3: CASSSPRRGQVYQSNYGYTF. In DNA form, the CDR3 reads TGTGCCAGCAGTTCTCCGCGAAGAGGGCAGGTCTACCAATCTAACTATGGCTACACCTTC.

This clonotype appeared many times. The chain couples TRBV4-1 to TRBJ2-7, with no clear D. Germline-derived CDR1 and CDR2 are MGHRA and YSYEKL. There are 15 residues in the CDR3. The V and J ends lost 1 base and 3 bases respectively, with 13 bases between them. CDR3 nucleotide sequence: TGCGCCAGCAGCCAAGTAAGTAACGTCAACTACGAGCAGTACTTC. Its translation: CASSQVSNVNYEQYF.

The V and J genes are TRBV11-1 and TRBJ2-2, with 15 bases identical to TRBD2. The CDR3 loop spans 18 amino acids. The V gene end was trimmed by 5 bases and the J gene end by 6 bases; junction bases not matched to a gene: 10. Germline V gene data show CDR1 as SGHAT and CDR2 as FQDESV (reference sequence). The CDR3 loop is CASSIGLAGGPGPGELFF. The CDR3 nucleotides are TGTGCCAGCAGCATCGGACTAGCGGGGGGGCCTGGACCCGGGGAGCTGTTTTTT.

The rearrangement uses TRBV4-1 and TRBJ2-7; D is perhaps TRBD1 or TRBD2 (5 bases each). Germline CDR1 is MGHRA and CDR2 is YSYEKL. The CDR3 is 16 residues long. V gave up 4 bases and J gave up 0 bases, with 16 bases separating them. CDR3 sequence: CASSREIIGTSYEQYF. The DNA of the CDR3 is TGCGCCAGCAGCCGCGAGATAATCGGGACCTCCTACGAGCAGTACTTC.

The chain recombines TRBV6-1 with TRBJ2-3; unclear D gene. V was clipped by 6 bases and J by 0 bases, with 10 bases between them. The CDR3 covers 14 residues. CDR1 is MNHNS and CDR2 is SASEGT in the germline V gene. The CDR3 DNA reads TGTGCCAGCAGGTTGTGGGGAAGCACAGATACGCAGTATTTT. This codes for CASRLWGSTDTQYF.

This clonotype was detected once. The chain employs TRBV5-1 and TRBJ1-6; possible D gene TRBD1, 6 bases. The V and J ends lost 2 bases and 8 bases respectively, with 17 bases between them. Germline CDR1 is SGHRS and CDR2 is YFSETQ. The CDR3 is 16 amino acids. The CDR3: CASSLQGLRSHSPLHF. The DNA of the CDR3 is TGCGCCAGCAGCTTACAGGGACTTCGGTCTCATTCACCCCTCCACTTT. Combining the CDR3 with reference TRBV5-1 and TRBJ1-6 gives the whole variable domain KAGVTQTPRYLIKTRGQQVTLSCSPISGHRSVSWYQQTPGQGLQFLFEYFSETQRNKGNFPGRFSGRQFSNSRSEMNVSTLELGDSALYLCASSLQGLRSHSPLHFGNGTRLTVT.

This clonotype has more than one count but fewer than ten. The gene calls are TRBV12-3 or TRBV12-4 and TRBJ2-5; unclear D gene. Trimming took off 1 base at V and 2 bases at J, with 5 bases between the two ends. The CDR3 spans 13 residues. CDR3 DNA sequence: TGTGCCAGCAGTTTAGGGCCTCAAGAGACCCAGTACTTC. Translated, it gives CASSLGPQETQYF.

The table lists this clonotype with a few counts. J is TRBJ1-2 and V is TRBV6-2 or TRBV6-3; no clear D gene. The ends were cut back, 6 bases at V and 2 bases at J, with 19 bases in the middle. The V gene's germline CDR1 is MNHEY and CDR2 SVGEGT. This CDR3 spans 16 amino acids. The CDR3 sequence is CASSFIYGLTNYGYTF. The CDR3 DNA follows: TGTGCCAGCAGCTTCATCTACGGACTGACGAACTATGGCTACACCTTC.

The rearrangement links TRBV11-2 to TRBJ2-7; D is possibly TRBD1 (6 bases). Trimming took off 3 bases at V and 0 bases at J, with 12 bases between the two ends. The germline V gene has CDR1 SGHAT and CDR2 FQNNGV. The CDR3 is 15 residues long. This chain's CDR3 is CASSFRGMTSYEQYF. CDR3 in DNA: TGTGCCAGCAGCTTTAGGGGGATGACCTCCTACGAGCAGTACTTC.

This clonotype was detected only once. V gene TRBV15 combines with J gene TRBJ1-5, with D perhaps TRBD1 (6 bases). Germline CDR1 is LNHNV and CDR2 is YYDKDF (reference sequence). This CDR3 region has 17 residues. Trimming left V 0 bases short and J 2 bases short, with 14 bases between. DNA for the CDR3: TGTGCCACCAGCAGAGACGGGGGGCATGAAGGCAATCAGCCCCAGCATTTT. Translation gives CATSRDGGHEGNQPQHF.

The chain joins TRBV11-1 to TRBJ2-1; 12 positions agree with TRBD2. Germline-derived CDR1 and CDR2 are SGHAT and FQDESV (reference sequence). The J segment lost 2 bases and the V segment lost 4 bases, leaving 9 bases of the junction unmatched. The CDR3 has 18 residues. The CDR3 spells CASSSRTSGKAAYNEQFF. As DNA, the CDR3 is TGTGCCAGCAGCTCAAGGACTAGCGGGAAGGCGGCCTACAATGAGCAGTTCTTC.